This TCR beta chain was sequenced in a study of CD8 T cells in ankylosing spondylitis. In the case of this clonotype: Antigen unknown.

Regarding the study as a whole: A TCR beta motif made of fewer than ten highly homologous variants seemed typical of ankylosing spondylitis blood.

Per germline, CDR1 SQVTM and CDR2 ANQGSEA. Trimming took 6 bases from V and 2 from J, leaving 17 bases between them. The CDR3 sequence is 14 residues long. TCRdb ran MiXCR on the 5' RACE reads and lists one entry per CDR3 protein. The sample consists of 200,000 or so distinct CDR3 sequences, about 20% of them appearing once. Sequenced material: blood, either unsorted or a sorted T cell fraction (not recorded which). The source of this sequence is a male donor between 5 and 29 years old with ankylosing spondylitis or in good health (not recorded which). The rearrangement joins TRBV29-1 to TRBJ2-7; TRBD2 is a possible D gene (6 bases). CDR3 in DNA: TGCAGCGTGGGGAGGAGGACCCATACCTACGAGCAGTACTTC. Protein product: CSVGRRTHTYEQYF.